This T cell receptor (beta chain) was sequenced during a study of T-cell memory formation after mild COVID-19. Study-level results: Day 15 to 85 contracting clones showed balanced CD4/CD8; day 15 to 37 expanders favored CD4+.

This clonotype has more than one count but fewer than ten. What it recognizes is unknown. Germline CDR1 is LGHNA and CDR2 is YSLEER. V was trimmed by 0 bases and J by 4 bases, leaving 15 bases between them. The CDR3 covers 16 residues. A 5'RACE reaction primed in the constant segment made cDNA libraries of TCR alpha and TCR beta, and these carried sample barcodes and UMIs. TCRdb re-called the 5' RACE reads with MiXCR, one entry per CDR3 protein. Among 100,000 to 130,000 distinct CDR3 sequences listed, about 15% were seen once. The origin of this receptor is a man between 18 and 29 years old who had mild COVID-19 (a few samples of this study predate the infection). Cell type and time point are not known. Sequenced: PBMCs or a T cell subset sorted from them (not recorded which). The chain uses TRBV4-3 and TRBJ2-5; a possible D gene is TRBD1 (8 bases). The CDR3 region has the DNA TGCGCCAGCAGCCAAGAGGACAGGGAGGGAGGAGAGACCCAGTACTTC. Residues: CASSQEDREGGETQYF.